This TCR beta chain was recorded in a study of cytomegalovirus exposure and HLA in healthy donors. Study background: The roughly 120 validation repertoires matched the 600 to 700 first-cohort repertoires in platform, a later analysis reported.

The CDR3 contains 14 residues. Germline V gene lookup returns CDR1 LGHNT and CDR2 FRNRAP. Between the trimmed V and J ends, which lost 6 bases and 3 bases, there was a span of 13 bases. Measured with immunoSEQ multiplex PCR; TCRdb has only the in-frame clones, and not every one. The table lists over 150,000 clones, about 89% of them singletons. The study, taken as a whole, reports: Researchers catalogued roughly 150 TCR beta chains as cytomegalovirus-associated.

Donors were drawn from the roughly 110-subject validation cohort, separate from the 666-subject first cohort. Comment on this clone: The antigen is not known.

The clonotype originates from a woman aged 18-29 years in good health and CMV-seropositive. The chain uses TRBV12-5 and TRBJ2-3, with D maybe TRBD2 (7 bases). Sequences were obtained from PBMCs. This chain's CDR3 is CASGRGRRTDTQYF. For the CDR3, the DNA is TGTGCTAGTGGGCGGGGGCGGAGGACAGATACGCAGTATTTT.